This T cell receptor beta chain was found in a study of blood T cell repertoires in COVID-19. On the study more broadly: T cells, B-cell-depleted T cells, or PBMCs supplied cDNA or gDNA.

Per the original methods: Reference gene primer amplification in the assay estimated nucleated cell counts. TCRdb's table, derived via immunoSEQ multiplex PCR, lists solely in-frame clones and lacks some. The V and J calls and clone size were taken over from that table, and D and trimming were inferred from the DNA. This table holds roughly 120,000 clones, 70% to 85% found once. Specimen: peripheral blood. The receptor's source is a human donor with acute or convalescent COVID-19. The donor label of this sample is uncertain.

Here the CDR3 reads CASNPDTNTEAFF. As DNA, the CDR3 is TGCGCCAGCAATCCAGACACGAACACTGAAGCTTTCTTT. V gene TRBV5-1 combines with J gene TRBJ1-1; the D is unclear. V was shortened by 6 bases and J by 1 base, with 10 bases between the two germline ends. The V gene's germline CDR1 is SGHRS and CDR2 YFSETQ. The CDR3 totals 13 residues.